This T cell receptor beta chain was identified during a study of T cell responses to AZD1222 COVID-19 vaccine. About the research overall: Timing groups of about 4 and about 12 weeks for second doses were pooled. Study outcomes and limitations: A mostly white British donor set with more females was recruited, and clonal diversity was possibly underestimated. Of spike-specific TCRs, nearly half reportedly target regions left unmutated in variants. Spike was spanned by vaccine-associated CD4 TCRs, with dominance at 160-218 and 743-854.

As to this clone: Antigen specificity is unknown.

Clones were read by immunoSEQ multiplex PCR, and TCRdb kept only the in-frame ones, dropping some. Altogether roughly 160,000 clones are present, approximately 90% being singletons, with the ten largest covering 1.9%. The CDR3 contains 17 residues. The V gene lost 4 bases and the J gene lost 3 bases, with 19 bases spanning the gap. CDR1 is MNHEY and CDR2 is SMNVEV in the germline V gene (reference sequence). The material sequenced was peripheral blood, taken on day 0 of AZD1222 vaccination. This clonotype was obtained from an adult in good health. The gene calls are TRBV27 and TRBJ1-3, with D possibly matching TRBD1 (5 bases). The CDR3 bases are TGTGCCAGCAGTTGGGGAAGGGGACCACTGGATGGAAACACCATATATTTT. Translation: CASSWGRGPLDGNTIYF.